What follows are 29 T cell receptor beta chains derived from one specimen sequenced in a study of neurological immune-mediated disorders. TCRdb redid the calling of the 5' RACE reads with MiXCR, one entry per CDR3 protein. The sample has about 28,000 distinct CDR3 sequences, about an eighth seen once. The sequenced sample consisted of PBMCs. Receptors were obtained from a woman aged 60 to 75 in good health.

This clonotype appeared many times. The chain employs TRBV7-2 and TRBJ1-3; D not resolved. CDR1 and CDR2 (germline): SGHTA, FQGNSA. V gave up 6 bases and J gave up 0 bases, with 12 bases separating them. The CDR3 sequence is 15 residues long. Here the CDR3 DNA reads TGTGCCAGCAGTACCCCAGGAGGCTCTGGAAACACCATATATTTT. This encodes CASSTPGGSGNTIYF.

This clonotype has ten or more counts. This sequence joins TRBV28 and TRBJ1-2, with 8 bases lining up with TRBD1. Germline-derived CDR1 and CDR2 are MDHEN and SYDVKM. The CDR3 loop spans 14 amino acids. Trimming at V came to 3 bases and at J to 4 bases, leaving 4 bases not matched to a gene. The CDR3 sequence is CASSFGRGLYGYTF. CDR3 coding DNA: TGTGCCAGCAGTTTTGGCAGGGGGCTCTATGGCTACACCTTC.

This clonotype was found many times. The CDR3 is CASSQGTGNSPLHF. The DNA for the CDR3 is TGCGCCAGCAGCCAGGGGACAGGTAATTCACCCCTCCACTTT. The chain links TRBV5-1 to TRBJ1-6; 8 bases agree with TRBD1. There are 14 residues in the CDR3. CDR1 and CDR2 from the germline V gene are SGHRS and YFSETQ. V trimming: 4 bases; J trimming: 6 bases; junction bases outside the gene matches: 3.

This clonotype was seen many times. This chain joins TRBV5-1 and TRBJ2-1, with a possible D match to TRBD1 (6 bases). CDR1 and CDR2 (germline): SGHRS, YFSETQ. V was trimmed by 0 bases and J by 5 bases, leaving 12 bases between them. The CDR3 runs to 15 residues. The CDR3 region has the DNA TGCGCCAGCAGCTTGGAGGGGGTGGCCGACAATGAGCAGTTCTTC. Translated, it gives CASSLEGVADNEQFF.

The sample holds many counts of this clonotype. The DNA for the CDR3 is TGTGCCAGCACTGAACAGCTCTCGGCAAACACCATATATTTT. Translating it yields CASTEQLSANTIYF. J is TRBJ1-3 and V is TRBV12-3 or TRBV12-4; D not certain. V shed 7 bases and J shed 6 bases, with 16 bases lying between them. The CDR3 loop spans 14 amino acids.

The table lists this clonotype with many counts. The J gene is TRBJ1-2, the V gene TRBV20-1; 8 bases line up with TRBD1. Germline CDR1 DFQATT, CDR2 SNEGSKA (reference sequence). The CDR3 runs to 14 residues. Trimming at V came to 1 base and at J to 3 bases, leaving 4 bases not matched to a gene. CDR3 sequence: CSARGAGGDYGYTF. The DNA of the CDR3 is TGCAGTGCTAGAGGCGCAGGGGGCGACTATGGCTACACCTTC.

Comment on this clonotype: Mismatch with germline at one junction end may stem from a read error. Written as DNA, the CDR3 is TGTGTCAGCAGCCAGATAGACAGGACTGAAGCTTTCTTT. Residues: CVSSQIDRTEAFF. The chain couples TRBV3-1 to TRBJ1-1; the D gene is possibly TRBD1 (6 bases). Germline CDR1 reads LGHDT; CDR2 reads YNNKEL (reference sequence). The CDR3 consists of 13 residues.

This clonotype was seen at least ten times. The CDR3 region has the DNA TGTGCCAGCAAAAGTTCGGGACAGTTCTTCTCTGGGGCCAACGTCCTGACTTTC. This gives the protein CASKSSGQFFSGANVLTF. The gene calls are TRBV5-6 and TRBJ2-6; 7 nucleotides agree with TRBD1. V was pared by 6 bases and J by 0 bases, with 12 bases of the junction left unmatched. CDR1 and CDR2 (germline): SGHDT, YYEEEE. CDR3 size: 18 residues.

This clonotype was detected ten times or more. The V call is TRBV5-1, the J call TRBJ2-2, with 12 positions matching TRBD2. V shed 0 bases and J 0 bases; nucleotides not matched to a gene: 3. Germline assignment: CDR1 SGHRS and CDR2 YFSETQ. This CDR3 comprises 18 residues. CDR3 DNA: TGCGCCAGCAGCTTGGTCCTAGCGGGGGGGACGAACACCGGGGAGCTGTTTTTT. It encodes CASSLVLAGGTNTGELFF.

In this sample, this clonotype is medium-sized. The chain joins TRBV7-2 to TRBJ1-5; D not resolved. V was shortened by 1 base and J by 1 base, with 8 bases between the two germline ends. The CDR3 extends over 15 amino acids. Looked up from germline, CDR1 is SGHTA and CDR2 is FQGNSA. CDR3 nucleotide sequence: TGTGCCAGCAGCTTAGGGGGTGTGAGCAATCAGCCCCAGCATTTT. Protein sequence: CASSLGGVSNQPQHF. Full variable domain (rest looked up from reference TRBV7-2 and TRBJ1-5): GAGVSQSPSNKVTEKGKDVELRCDPISGHTALYWYRQSLGQGLEFLIYFQGNSAPDKSGLPSDRFSAERTGGSVSTLTIQRTQQEDSAVYLCASSLGGVSNQPQHFGDGTRLSIL.

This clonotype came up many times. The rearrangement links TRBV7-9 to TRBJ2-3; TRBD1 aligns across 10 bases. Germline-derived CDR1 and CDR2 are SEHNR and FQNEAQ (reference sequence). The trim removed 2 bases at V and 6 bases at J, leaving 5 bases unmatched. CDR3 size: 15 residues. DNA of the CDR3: TGTGCCAGCAGCTTACGGGACAGGGGATTCGATACGCAGTATTTT. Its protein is CASSLRDRGFDTQYF.

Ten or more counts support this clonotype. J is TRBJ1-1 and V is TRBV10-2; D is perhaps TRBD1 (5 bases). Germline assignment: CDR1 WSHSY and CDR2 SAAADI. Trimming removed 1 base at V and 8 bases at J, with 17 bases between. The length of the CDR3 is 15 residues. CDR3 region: CASSELQGLYPEAFF. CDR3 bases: TGCGCCAGCAGTGAGTTGCAGGGACTATACCCCGAAGCTTTCTTT.

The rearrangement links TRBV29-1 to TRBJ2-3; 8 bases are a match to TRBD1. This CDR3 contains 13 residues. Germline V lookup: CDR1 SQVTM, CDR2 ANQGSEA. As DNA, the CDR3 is TGCAGAGTTCGGTACAGGGGGATAGATACGCAGTATTTT. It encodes CRVRYRGIDTQYF.

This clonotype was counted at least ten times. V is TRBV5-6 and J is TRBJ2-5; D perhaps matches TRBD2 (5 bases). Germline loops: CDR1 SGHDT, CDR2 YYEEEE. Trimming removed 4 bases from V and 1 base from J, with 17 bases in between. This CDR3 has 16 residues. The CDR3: CASSGLGVGSQETQYF. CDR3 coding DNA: TGTGCCAGCAGCGGCCTTGGCGTGGGGAGCCAAGAGACCCAGTACTTC.

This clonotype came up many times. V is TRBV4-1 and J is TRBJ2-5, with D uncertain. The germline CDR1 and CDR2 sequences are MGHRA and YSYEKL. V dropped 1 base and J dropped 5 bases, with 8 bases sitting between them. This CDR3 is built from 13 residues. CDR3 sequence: CASSQGFGETQYF. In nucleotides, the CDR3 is TGCGCCAGCAGCCAAGGATTCGGGGAGACCCAGTACTTC.

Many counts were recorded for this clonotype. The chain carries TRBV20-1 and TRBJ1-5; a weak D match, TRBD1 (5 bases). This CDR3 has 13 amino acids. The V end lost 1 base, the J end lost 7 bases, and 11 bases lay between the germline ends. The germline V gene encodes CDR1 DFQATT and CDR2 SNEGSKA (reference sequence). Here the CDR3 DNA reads TGCAGTGCTAGAGGGGACCCACGGCAGCCCCAGCATTTT. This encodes CSARGDPRQPQHF.

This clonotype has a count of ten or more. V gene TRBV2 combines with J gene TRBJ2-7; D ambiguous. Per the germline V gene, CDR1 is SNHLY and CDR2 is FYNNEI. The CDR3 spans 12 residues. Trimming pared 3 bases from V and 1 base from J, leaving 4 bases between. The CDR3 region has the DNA TGTGCCAGCAGTGATACGTCCTACGAGCAGTACTTC. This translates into CASSDTSYEQYF.

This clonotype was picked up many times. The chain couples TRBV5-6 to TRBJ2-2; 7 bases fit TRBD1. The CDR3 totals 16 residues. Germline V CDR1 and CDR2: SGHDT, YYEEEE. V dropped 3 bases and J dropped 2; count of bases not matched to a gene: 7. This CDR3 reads CASSWETGHNTGELFF. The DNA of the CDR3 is TGTGCCAGCAGCTGGGAGACAGGGCATAACACCGGGGAGCTGTTTTTT.

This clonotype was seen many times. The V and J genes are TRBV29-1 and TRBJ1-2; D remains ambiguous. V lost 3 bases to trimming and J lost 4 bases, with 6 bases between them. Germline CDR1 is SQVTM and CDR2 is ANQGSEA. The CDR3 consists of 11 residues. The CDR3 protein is CSVEGSYGYTF. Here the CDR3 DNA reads TGCAGCGTTGAGGGGTCCTATGGCTACACCTTC.

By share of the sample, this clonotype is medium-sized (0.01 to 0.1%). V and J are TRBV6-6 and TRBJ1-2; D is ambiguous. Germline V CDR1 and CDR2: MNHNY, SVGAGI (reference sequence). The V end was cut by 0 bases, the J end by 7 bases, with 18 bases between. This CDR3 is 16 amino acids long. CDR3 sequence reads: CASSYSKGENSGGYTF. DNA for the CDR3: TGTGCCAGCAGTTACTCGAAGGGAGAAAACTCCGGTGGCTACACCTTC.

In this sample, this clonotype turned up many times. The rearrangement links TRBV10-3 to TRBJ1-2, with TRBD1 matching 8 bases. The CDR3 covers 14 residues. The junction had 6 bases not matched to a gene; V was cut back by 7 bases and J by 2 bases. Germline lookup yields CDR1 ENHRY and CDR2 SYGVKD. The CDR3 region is CAITPTGENYGYTF. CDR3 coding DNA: TGTGCCATCACTCCGACAGGGGAGAACTATGGCTACACCTTC.

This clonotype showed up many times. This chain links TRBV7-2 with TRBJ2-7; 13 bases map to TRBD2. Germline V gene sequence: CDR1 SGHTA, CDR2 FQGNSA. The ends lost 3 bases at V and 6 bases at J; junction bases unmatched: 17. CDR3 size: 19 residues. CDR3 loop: CASSFLTDGLAGEPSEQYF. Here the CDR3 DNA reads TGTGCCAGCAGCTTCCTAACTGACGGACTAGCGGGGGAACCCTCCGAGCAGTACTTC.

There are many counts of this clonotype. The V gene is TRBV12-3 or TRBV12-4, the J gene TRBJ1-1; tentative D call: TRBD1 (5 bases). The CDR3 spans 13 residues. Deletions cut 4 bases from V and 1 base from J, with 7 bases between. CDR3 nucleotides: TGTGCCAGCAGTTACGGGGGGAACACTGAAGCTTTCTTT. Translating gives CASSYGGNTEAFF.

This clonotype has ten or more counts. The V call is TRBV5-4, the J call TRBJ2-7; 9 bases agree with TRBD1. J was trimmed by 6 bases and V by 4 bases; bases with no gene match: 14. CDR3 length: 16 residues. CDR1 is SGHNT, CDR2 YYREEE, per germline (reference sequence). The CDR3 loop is CASSGPPGTGTGEQYF. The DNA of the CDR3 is TGTGCCAGCAGCGGCCCCCCGGGGACAGGGACGGGCGAGCAGTACTTC.

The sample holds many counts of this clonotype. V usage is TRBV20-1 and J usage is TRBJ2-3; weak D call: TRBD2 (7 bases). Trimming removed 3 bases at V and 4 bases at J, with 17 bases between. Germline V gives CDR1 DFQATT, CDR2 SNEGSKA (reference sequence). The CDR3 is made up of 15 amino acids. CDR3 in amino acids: CSASRGGGRADTQYF. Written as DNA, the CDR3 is TGCAGTGCTAGCAGGGGCGGGGGCCGCGCAGATACGCAGTATTTT.

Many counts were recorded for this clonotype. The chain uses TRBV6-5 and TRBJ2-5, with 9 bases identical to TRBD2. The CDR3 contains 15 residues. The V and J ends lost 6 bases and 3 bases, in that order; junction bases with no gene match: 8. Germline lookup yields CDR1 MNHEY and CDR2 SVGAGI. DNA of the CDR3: TGTGCCAGCAGCCTCCGACTAGCGGCGGAAGAGACCCAGTACTTC. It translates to CASSLRLAAEETQYF.

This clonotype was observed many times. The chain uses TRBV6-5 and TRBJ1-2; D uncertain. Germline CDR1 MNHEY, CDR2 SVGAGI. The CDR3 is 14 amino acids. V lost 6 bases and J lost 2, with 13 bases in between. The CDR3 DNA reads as TGTGCCAGCAGACGGACCCTCGGCAACTATGGCTACACCTTC. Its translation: CASRRTLGNYGYTF.

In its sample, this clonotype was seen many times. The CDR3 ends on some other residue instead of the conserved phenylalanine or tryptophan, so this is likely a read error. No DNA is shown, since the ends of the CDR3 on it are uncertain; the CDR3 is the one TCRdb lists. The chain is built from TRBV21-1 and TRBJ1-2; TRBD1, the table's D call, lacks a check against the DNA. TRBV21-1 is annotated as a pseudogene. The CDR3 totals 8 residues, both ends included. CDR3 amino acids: CASMTGVS.

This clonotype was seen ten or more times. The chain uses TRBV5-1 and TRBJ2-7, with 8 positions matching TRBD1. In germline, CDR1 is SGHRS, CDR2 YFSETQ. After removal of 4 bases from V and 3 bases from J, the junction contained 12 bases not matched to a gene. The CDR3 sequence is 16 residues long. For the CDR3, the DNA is TGCGCCAGCAGCCCGATGCGACAGGGGCGTCTCTACGAGCAGTACTTC. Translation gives CASSPMRQGRLYEQYF.